This TCR beta chain was captured in a study of long-term antiretroviral therapy in people with HIV. No fewer than two post-ART and no fewer than one pre-ART PBMC samples existed for each donor. Before DNA extraction, about 1-11 million cryopreserved PBMC were held in the samples. An immunoSEQ assay, version v3.0, was performed at survey level. The data were produced by immunoSEQ multiplex PCR, yet TCRdb's version contains in-frame clones alone and is incomplete. The repertoire holds tens of thousands of clones, with over 80% as singletons. Notes on the study in general: An increase in diversity followed ART, yet levels stayed below transplant donor controls. Clones that expanded before ART (that is, prior to treatment) dominated the repertoire at all time points.

Turning to this clone: Its antigen is unknown.

The sample was unsorted PBMCs, taken 1.6 years after starting antiretroviral therapy. The sequence came from a middle-aged man with HIV.

The CDR3 sequence is CASSRGQETQYF. In DNA, the CDR3 is TGTGCCAGTAGTAGAGGCCAAGAGACCCAGTACTTC. The gene calls are TRBV19 and TRBJ2-5; no clear D. This CDR3 comprises 12 residues. Germline CDR1 LNHDA, CDR2 SQIVND (reference sequence). V was trimmed by 4 bases and J by 1 base, leaving 4 bases between them.